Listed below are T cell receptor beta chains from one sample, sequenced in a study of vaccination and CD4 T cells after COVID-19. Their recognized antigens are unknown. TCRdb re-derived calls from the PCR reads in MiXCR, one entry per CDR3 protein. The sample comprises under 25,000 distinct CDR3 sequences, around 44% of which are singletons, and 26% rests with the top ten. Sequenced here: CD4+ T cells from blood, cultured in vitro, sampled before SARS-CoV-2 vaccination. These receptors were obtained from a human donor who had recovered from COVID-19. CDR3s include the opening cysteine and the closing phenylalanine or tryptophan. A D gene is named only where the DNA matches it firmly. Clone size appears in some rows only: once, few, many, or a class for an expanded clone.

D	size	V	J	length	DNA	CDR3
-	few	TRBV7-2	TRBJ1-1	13	TGTGCCAGCAGCTCCCGACGCAACACTGAAGCTTTCTTT	CASSSRRNTEAFF
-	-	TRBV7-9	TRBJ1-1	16	TGTGCCAGCAGCTTAGCTGAGGCATCCATGAACACTGAAGCTTTCTTT	CASSLAEASMNTEAFF
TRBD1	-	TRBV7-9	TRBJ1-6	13	TGTGCCAGCAGAGAAAAACAGGGGGCATCCCTCCACTTT	CASREKQGASLHF
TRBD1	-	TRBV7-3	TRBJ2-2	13	TGTGCCAGCGGGACAGGGGGCACCGGGGAGCTGTTTTTT	CASGTGGTGELFF
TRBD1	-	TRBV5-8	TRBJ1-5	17	TGTGCCAGCAGCTTGGGAAGTGGGACAGGGAGGGACCAGCCCCAGCATTTT	CASSLGSGTGRDQPQHF
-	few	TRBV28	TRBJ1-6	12	TGTGCCAGCAGTTTAGGACCCCGTCCCCTCCACTTT	CASSLGPRPLHF
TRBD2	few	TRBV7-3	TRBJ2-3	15	TGTGCCAGCAGCTCCTTAGCGGGAGCCGTAGATACGCAGTATTTT	CASSSLAGAVDTQYF
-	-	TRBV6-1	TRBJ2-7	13	TGTGCCACCGGACAGCACTCCTCCTACGAGCAGTACTTC	CATGQHSSYEQYF
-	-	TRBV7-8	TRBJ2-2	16	TGTGCCAGCAGCTTACATCAGGGTTCGAACACCGGGGAGCTGTTTTTT	CASSLHQGSNTGELFF
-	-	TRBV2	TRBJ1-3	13	TGTGCCAGCATCGGGACCGTTGGAAACACCATATATTTT	CASIGTVGNTIYF
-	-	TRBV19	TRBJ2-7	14	TGTGCCAGTAGTACCACAGACATGACCTACGAGCAGTACTTC	CASSTTDMTYEQYF
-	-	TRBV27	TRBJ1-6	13	TGTGCCAGCAGTTTACACGGGGAGCGACCCCTCCACTTT	CASSLHGERPLHF
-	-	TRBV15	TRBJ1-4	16	TGTGCCACCAGCAGAGATCCTGTCGGGCAGACAGAAAAACTGTTTTTT	CATSRDPVGQTEKLFF
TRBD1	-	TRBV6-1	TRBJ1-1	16	TGTGCCAGCAGTGGCCCGTATCAGGGGGCACTCACTGAAGCTTTCTTT	CASSGPYQGALTEAFF
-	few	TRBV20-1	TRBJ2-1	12	TGCAGTGCTAGAGAAGGGATTAATGAGCAGTTCTTC	CSAREGINEQFF
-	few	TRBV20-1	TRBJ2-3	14	TGCAGTGCTCTAAAAGGTCCGGGCCCAGATACGCAGTATTTT	CSALKGPGPDTQYF
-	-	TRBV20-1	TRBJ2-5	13	TGCAGTGCTAGTACGGCGGCAGGGGAGGCCCAGTACTTC	CSASTAAGEAQYF
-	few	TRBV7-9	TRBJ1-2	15	TGTGCCAGCAGTTCTAAGACAGGTAGACTCGATGGCTACACCTTC	CASSSKTGRLDGYTF
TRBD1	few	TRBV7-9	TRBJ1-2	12	TGTGCCAGCAGCTTAGCCGAGGGGGCCTACACCTTC	CASSLAEGAYTF
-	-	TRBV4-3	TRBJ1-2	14	TGCGCCAGCAGCCAAGATGTCGGATCGCCTGGCTACACCTTC	CASSQDVGSPGYTF
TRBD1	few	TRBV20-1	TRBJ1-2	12	TGCAGTGCTAGACAGGGGGCGGTTGGCTACACCTTC	CSARQGAVGYTF
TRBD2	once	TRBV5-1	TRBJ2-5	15	TGCGCCAGCAGCTTGGACGGGGGGGGAGAAGAGACCCAGTACTTC	CASSLDGGGEETQYF
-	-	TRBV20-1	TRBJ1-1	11	TGCAGTGAAATTAACAGGAGGGAAGCTTTCTTT	CSEINRREAFF
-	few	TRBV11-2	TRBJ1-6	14	TGTGCCAGCAGCTTCACAGGGAGTTGGTCACCCCTCCACTTT	CASSFTGSWSPLHF
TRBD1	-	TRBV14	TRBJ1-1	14	TGTGCCAGCAGCCATTACAGGGGGAACACTGAAGCTTTCTTT	CASSHYRGNTEAFF
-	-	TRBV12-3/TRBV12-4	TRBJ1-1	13	TGTGCCAACAGTCGGGATGGGGACACTGAAGCTTTCTTT	CANSRDGDTEAFF
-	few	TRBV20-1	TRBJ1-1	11	TGCAGTGCTAGACAGAACACTGAAGCTTTCTTT	CSARQNTEAFF